A selection of T cell receptor beta chains follows, all from one sample in a study of T cell responses to AZD1222 COVID-19 vaccine. Measured with immunoSEQ multiplex PCR; TCRdb has only the in-frame clones, and not every one. Of 150,000 to 200,000 clones in the sample, 90% are singletons; the top ten hold 5% to 6.5%. The starting material was peripheral blood, obtained 28 days after the second AZD1222 dose. The receptors were sampled from an adult who received the AZD1222 COVID-19 vaccine. Each CDR3 is given with its conserved first and last residue. Each record gives: clone size, V gene, J gene, D gene, CDR3 protein, CDR3 DNA. The D gene is left open where the match is weak. Size is stated for part of the rows, as once, few or many counts, or as a class when the clone is expanded.

NA	TRBV28	TRBJ2-3	NA	CASRLGVDTQYF	TGTGCCAGCAGGCTGGGGGTAGATACGCAGTATTTT
few	TRBV27	TRBJ2-7	TRBD2	CASSPRLAGVYEQYF	TGTGCCAGCAGCCCACGGCTAGCGGGGGTTTACGAGCAGTACTTC
NA	TRBV5-1	TRBJ2-1	NA	CASSLQVYEQFF	TGCGCCAGCAGCCTACAGGTCTATGAGCAGTTCTTC
NA	TRBV18	TRBJ2-7	TRBD1	CASSPSDRRVREQYF	TGTGCCAGCTCACCTTCGGACAGGCGGGTAAGGGAGCAGTACTTC
NA	TRBV6-5	TRBJ1-6	NA	CASSISYNSPLHF	TGTGCCAGCTCCATCTCCTATAATTCACCCCTCCACTTT
NA	TRBV19	TRBJ1-5	TRBD1	CASTGTGGSQPQHF	TGTGCCAGTACCGGGACAGGGGGTAGCCAGCCCCAGCATTTT
few	TRBV3-1/TRBV3-2	TRBJ2-7	NA	CASSQQSRPGYEQYF	TGTGCCAGCAGCCAACAGAGTCGGCCTGGCTACGAGCAGTACTTC
NA	TRBV19	TRBJ1-1	NA	CASSISPRGRTEAFF	TGTGCCAGTAGTATTTCCCCAAGGGGTCGCACTGAAGCTTTCTTT
NA	TRBV3-1/TRBV3-2	TRBJ2-4	TRBD1	CASSQVTGRDIQYF	TGTGCCAGCAGCCAAGTGACAGGGCGGGACATTCAGTACTTC
NA	TRBV5-1	TRBJ2-5	TRBD1	CASSSQGTETQYF	TGCGCCAGCAGCTCACAGGGGACGGAGACCCAGTACTTC
few	TRBV5-5	TRBJ1-6	NA	CASSLTAADSPLHF	TGTGCCAGCAGCTTGACCGCAGCGGATTCACCCCTCCACTTT
once	TRBV12-3/TRBV12-4	TRBJ1-2	NA	CASSLGSGYTF	TGTGCCAGCAGCCTAGGGAGTGGCTACACCTTC
NA	TRBV5-1	TRBJ2-1	TRBD1	CASNAGTGFNNEQFF	TGCGCCAGCAACGCCGGGACAGGGTTCAACAATGAGCAGTTCTTC
NA	TRBV3-1/TRBV3-2	TRBJ2-1	TRBD2	CASSQDGGVTYNEQFF	TGTGCCAGCAGCCAAGATGGGGGGGTCACCTACAATGAGCAGTTCTTC
NA	TRBV3-1/TRBV3-2	TRBJ1-6	NA	CASSQDHMGGGSPLHF	TGTGCCAGCAGCCAAGATCATATGGGGGGAGGTTCACCCCTCCACTTT
NA	TRBV6-6	TRBJ1-2	NA	CASNLRHPPNYGYTF	TGTGCCAGCAATCTACGACACCCACCGAACTATGGCTACACCTTC
NA	TRBV25-1	TRBJ1-4	TRBD1	CASSEGTVNEKLFF	TGTGCCAGCAGTGAGGGGACAGTCAATGAAAAACTGTTTTTT
once	TRBV6-2/TRBV6-3	TRBJ2-1	NA	CASSQAGQGPEETYNEQFF	TGTGCCAGCAGCCAAGCAGGGCAGGGGCCGGAGGAAACCTACAATGAGCAGTTCTTC
NA	TRBV18	TRBJ2-6	NA	CASKNNTGANVLTF	TGTGCCAGCAAAAATAACACTGGGGCCAACGTCCTGACTTTC
NA	TRBV28	TRBJ1-6	NA	CASTKTARYNSPLHF	TGTGCCAGCACCAAGACAGCTAGATATAATTCACCCCTCCACTTT
NA	TRBV6-1	TRBJ2-2	NA	CASSEGRELFF	TGTGCCAGCAGTGAAGGTCGGGAGCTGTTTTTT
NA	TRBV7-9	TRBJ1-6	NA	CASSLNAGSSYNSPLHF	TGTGCCAGCAGCTTAAACGCGGGAAGCTCCTATAATTCACCCCTCCACTTT
NA	TRBV19	TRBJ1-5	NA	CASVGGSPYSNQPQHF	TGTGCCAGTGTGGGCGGCAGCCCGTATAGCAATCAGCCCCAGCATTTT
NA	TRBV10-1	TRBJ2-3	NA	CASSESGDTDTQYF	TGCGCCAGCAGTGAGTCGGGTGACACAGATACGCAGTATTTT
NA	TRBV6-6	TRBJ1-2	NA	CASSYSDRFAQYGYTF	TGTGCCAGCAGTTACTCGGATCGTTTTGCCCAATATGGCTACACCTTC
NA	TRBV7-3	TRBJ2-3	NA	CASSARGDTQYF	TGTGCCAGCAGCGCGCGGGGAGATACGCAGTATTTT
NA	TRBV24-1	TRBJ2-3	TRBD2	CATSDIGGGTDTQYF	TGTGCCACCAGTGATATCGGGGGGGGCACAGATACGCAGTATTTT
NA	TRBV29-1	TRBJ2-1	NA	CSVVGTMAGGTSWDRNEQFF	TGCAGCGTTGTGGGGACCATGGCTGGCGGGACTTCATGGGATAGGAATGAGCAGTTCTTC
NA	TRBV20-1	TRBJ2-7	TRBD1	CSASKRTGYEQYF	TGCAGTGCTAGTAAAAGGACAGGCTACGAGCAGTACTTC
NA	TRBV6-4	TRBJ1-2	NA	CASSDTGRNHNGYTF	TGTGCCAGCAGCGACACCGGACGGAACCACAATGGCTACACCTTC
few	TRBV6-4	TRBJ1-5	TRBD1	CASSAQGENQPQHF	TGTGCCAGCAGCGCACAGGGGGAGAATCAGCCCCAGCATTTT
NA	TRBV6-1	TRBJ1-2	NA	CASSEALLGRGYTF	TGTGCCAGCAGTGAAGCGCTTCTCGGCAGGGGCTACACCTTC
NA	TRBV5-1	TRBJ2-7	TRBD2	CASSLVPAGTSYEQYF	TGCGCCAGCAGCTTGGTTCCAGCGGGGACGTCCTACGAGCAGTACTTC
NA	TRBV10-3	TRBJ1-2	NA	CAISASSLGNYGYTF	TGTGCCATCAGTGCGTCATCCCTCGGGAACTATGGCTACACCTTC
NA	TRBV7-2	TRBJ1-4	TRBD1	CASSPGRQGGVGEKLFF	TGTGCCAGCAGCCCCGGCCGTCAAGGGGGCGTGGGTGAAAAACTGTTTTTT
NA	TRBV27	TRBJ1-2	TRBD1	CASSPSPNRGDYGYTF	TGTGCCAGCAGTCCATCCCCCAACAGGGGGGACTATGGCTACACCTTC
NA	TRBV28	TRBJ1-5	TRBD1	CASSAPGTGNQPQHF	TGTGCCAGCAGTGCTCCCGGGACAGGGAATCAGCCCCAGCATTTT
NA	TRBV27	TRBJ2-1	NA	CASSLAGSSYNEQFF	TGTGCCAGCAGTTTAGCGGGAAGCTCCTACAATGAGCAGTTCTTC
NA	TRBV19	TRBJ2-3	TRBD2	CASSAGTSGMGDTQYF	TGTGCCAGTAGCGCCGGGACTAGCGGGATGGGTGATACGCAGTATTTT
NA	TRBV7-2	TRBJ2-1	NA	CASSHTRENEQFF	TGTGCCAGCAGCCACACACGGGAAAATGAGCAGTTCTTC
NA	TRBV5-1	TRBJ2-6	TRBD1	CASSYAGRQGTSGANVLTF	TGCGCCAGCAGCTATGCCGGTCGACAGGGAACCTCTGGGGCCAACGTCCTGACTTTC
NA	TRBV5-1	TRBJ1-2	NA	CASRTVGGRYTF	TGCGCCAGCAGAACCGTGGGAGGCCGCTACACCTTC
few	TRBV4-3	TRBJ2-2	NA	CASSQEPAGATGELFF	TGCGCCAGCAGCCAAGAACCCGCAGGGGCCACCGGGGAGCTGTTTTTT
NA	TRBV20-1	TRBJ2-1	NA	CSARESREQFF	TGCAGTGCTAGGGAGTCAAGAGAGCAGTTCTTC
few	TRBV6-2/TRBV6-3	TRBJ1-1	NA	CASRPTGTEAFF	TGTGCCAGCAGACCTACAGGGACTGAAGCTTTCTTT
NA	TRBV6-6	TRBJ1-2	NA	CASSLGGARIYGYTF	TGTGCCAGCAGTCTGGGGGGGGCGCGGATCTACGGCTACACCTTC
once	TRBV6-1	TRBJ1-5	NA	CASSGRVSAYSNQPQHF	TGTGCCAGCAGTGGACGGGTCAGTGCTTATAGCAATCAGCCCCAGCATTTT
NA	TRBV29-1	TRBJ1-1	NA	CSVEDPAVGTEEAFF	TGCAGCGTTGAAGACCCGGCGGTCGGTACGGAGGAAGCTTTCTTT
NA	TRBV6-5	TRBJ2-3	NA	CASSPGAGDTQYF	TGTGCCAGCAGTCCAGGGGCGGGAGATACGCAGTATTTT
NA	TRBV27	TRBJ1-6	TRBD1	CASRMTGGSSYNSPLHF	TGTGCCAGCAGGATGACAGGGGGGAGCTCCTATAATTCACCCCTCCACTTT
once	TRBV11-3	TRBJ1-1	NA	CASSLDPGTKAFF	TGTGCCAGCAGCTTAGACCCCGGGACCAAAGCTTTCTTT
NA	TRBV28	TRBJ2-7	TRBD2	CASRRAGLSYEQYF	TGTGCCAGCAGGCGAGCGGGGCTCTCCTACGAGCAGTACTTC